The TCR beta chain described here comes from a study of CD4 T cells in relation to SARS-CoV-2 and coronaviruses. CDR1 and CDR2 from the germline V gene are KGHSH and LQKENI. The CDR3 totals 14 residues. V trimming: 4 bases; J trimming: 6 bases; junction bases outside the gene matches: 6. Study-wide results and caveats: The assay detects memory recall responses, not culture-primed primary responses. Crossreactive clones expanded significantly less to SARS-CoV-2 than monoreactive clones.

Before the COVID-19 pandemic, during about 2011-2019, CD4+ T cells were taken from unexposed donors. A note on this clone: Its antigen is as yet unknown.

Uncultured naive and memory CD4+ T cells supplied DNA for deep TCR-beta sequencing. Profiled with immunoSEQ multiplex PCR; TCRdb holds only in-frame clones, not every one. The profile shows around 56,000 clones, 70% to 90% of them singletons. Sequenced input: memory CD4+ T cells from PBMCs. This clonotype was obtained from a human donor in good health. The chain couples TRBV18 to TRBJ1-1, with 9 bases that match TRBD1. DNA for the CDR3: TGTGCCAGCTCACTACGGACAGGGGTCCCTGAAGCTTTCTTT. Residues: CASSLRTGVPEAFF.